The entry below describes one T cell receptor beta chain. This CDR3 contains 15 residues. CDR1 is SGHAT, CDR2 FQNNGV, per germline. Trimming pared 3 bases from V and 0 bases from J, leaving 11 bases between. Semi-nested PCR with Nested Universal Primer A followed constant-region reverse priming of full-length variable regions. TCRdb redid the calling of the 5' RACE reads with MiXCR, one entry per CDR3 protein. The sample holds roughly 42,000 distinct CDR3 sequences; over 25% are singletons and the top ten take under 5%. This clonotype was obtained from a female donor with breast cancer. Sequencing used tumor-infiltrating memory CD4+ T cells sorted from the breast tumor. The subset was: memory CD4+ T cells, CD4+CD45RO+CD25-. The chain uses TRBV11-2 and TRBJ1-1; tentatively, D is TRBD1 (5 bases). In nucleotides, the CDR3 is TGTGCCAGCAGCTTTAGTCCACAGGTGAACACTGAAGCTTTCTTT. Translating gives CASSFSPQVNTEAFF.